This T cell receptor beta chain was captured in a study of early T cells in non-severe SARS-CoV-2 infection. V was cut by 3 bases and J by 5 bases, with 7 bases left in between. The CDR3 length is 11 residues. The germline CDR1 and CDR2 sequences are DFQATT and SNEGSKA (reference sequence). Unique molecular identifiers were affixed to single, distinct cDNA molecules. TCRdb reprocessed the 5' RACE reads with MiXCR, giving one entry per CDR3 protein. The repertoire holds around 75,000 distinct CDR3 sequences, with 8.5% to 10% as singletons. This clonotype was counted between two and nine times. The chain is built from TRBV20-1 and TRBJ2-5; no clear D. The specimen sequenced was whole blood. The receptor comes from an adult who was a healthcare worker with PCR-confirmed SARS-CoV-2 infection or an uninfected control (not recorded which). The CDR3 sequence: CSASLGETQYF. The CDR3 DNA reads TGCAGTGCTAGTCTGGGGGAGACCCAGTACTTC.